These 29 T cell receptor beta chains were sequenced from one sample in a study of blood T cells in healthy people across ages. Sample-barcoded 5' priming and a J-beta primer mix drove a second PCR of about 6 to 12 cycles. TCRdb reprocessed the 5' RACE reads via MiXCR and lists one record per CDR3 protein. The sample records about 1.4 million distinct CDR3 sequences, roughly 59% being singletons. Sequencing used blood. All receptors derive from a man younger than 35 in good health.

This chain joins TRBV28 and TRBJ2-4; unclear D gene. The J call is uncertain, as TRBJ2-7 better fits the DNA end. CDR1 is MDHEN, CDR2 SYDVKM, per germline. The CDR3 length is 13 residues. The CDR3 bases are TGTGCCAGCAGTCCGTATAGTTCCCGCGAGCAGTACTTC. The encoded protein is CASSPYSSREQYF.

The chain combines TRBV2 with TRBJ2-3; D is undetermined. The CDR3 contains 15 residues. Germline V gene lookup returns CDR1 SNHLY and CDR2 FYNNEI. V was pared by 6 bases and J by 2 bases, with 15 bases between. The CDR3 DNA follows: TGTGCCAGCAGCACCTGGCCCAGCTCCACAGATACGCAGTATTTT. Protein sequence: CASSTWPSSTDTQYF.

This clonotype was observed a few times. The chain employs TRBV29-1 and TRBJ2-1, with D perhaps matching TRBD2 (7 bases). Germline CDR1 and CDR2: SQVTM and ANQGSEA. Trimming cost V 1 base and J 2 bases, with 12 bases left between them. The CDR3 runs 15 residues. In DNA, the CDR3 is TGCAGCGTTGAAGGAAGGGGGGGGACCTACAATGAGCAGTTCTTC. As protein: CSVEGRGGTYNEQFF.

This chain uses TRBV14 with TRBJ2-4; D remains unclear. The J call may be faulty, since TRBJ2-7 better matches the DNA end. Germline V gene data show CDR1 as SGHDN and CDR2 as FVKESK. CDR3 length: 14 residues. The CDR3 here is CASSQVNKNYEQYF. The CDR3 nucleotides are TGTGCCAGCAGCCAAGTAAACAAGAACTACGAGCAGTACTTC.

The chain combines TRBV29-1 with TRBJ2-2; TRBD1 matches at 7 bases. Germline assignment: CDR1 SQVTM and CDR2 ANQGSEA. Unmatched junction bases numbered 11, after V lost 4 bases and J lost 0 bases. The CDR3 length is 17 residues. As DNA, the CDR3 is TGCAGCGTTGCTGGGGGTACCGGGACAGCGAACACCGGGGAGCTGTTTTTT. Translating gives CSVAGGTGTANTGELFF.

This sequence joins TRBV24-1 and TRBJ1-2; 8 positions agree with TRBD1. Germline assignment: CDR1 KGHDR and CDR2 SFDVKD. Trimming removed 3 bases from V and 7 bases from J; junction bases left unmatched: 12. The CDR3 runs 16 residues. DNA for the CDR3: TGTGCCACCAGTGATCGGGGGGCCGGGACAGGACGTGGCTACACCTTC. It yields the protein CATSDRGAGTGRGYTF.

V and J are TRBV5-1 and TRBJ2-5; D call uncertain. Per germline, CDR1 SGHRS and CDR2 YFSETQ. V gave up 0 bases and J gave up 5 bases, with 14 bases separating them. This CDR3 comprises 15 residues. CDR3 in DNA: TGCGCCAGCAGCTTGGTCCGGGCCCTTGGGGAGACCCAGTACTTC. It codes for CASSLVRALGETQYF. Using reference TRBV5-1 and TRBJ2-5 for the parts outside the CDR3, the full variable domain is KAGVTQTPRYLIKTRGQQVTLSCSPISGHRSVSWYQQTPGQGLQFLFEYFSETQRNKGNFPGRFSGRQFSNSRSEMNVSTLELGDSALYLCASSLVRALGETQYFGPGTRLLVL.

This clonotype was detected only once. The chain employs TRBV10-1 and TRBJ2-7; 11 bases map to TRBD2. The germline gives CDR1 WNHNN, CDR2 SYGVQD (reference sequence). The CDR3 is 14 amino acids. After removal of 8 bases from V and 5 bases from J, the junction contained 8 bases not matched to a gene. The CDR3 sequence: CASRTSGSENEQYF. CDR3 sequence (DNA): TGCGCCAGCCGTACTAGCGGGAGCGAGAACGAGCAGTACTTC.

This clonotype was detected only once. The chain employs TRBV4-3 and TRBJ1-6; possibly TRBD1 for D (6 bases). Looked up from germline, CDR1 is LGHNA and CDR2 is YSLEER. The CDR3 extends over 14 amino acids. The V and J ends lost 3 bases and 10 bases respectively, with 13 bases between them. The CDR3 loop reads CASSQDSFKSPLHF. In nucleotides, the CDR3 is TGCGCCAGCAGCCAGGACAGTTTCAAGTCACCCCTCCACTTT.

The chain has TRBV29-1 and TRBJ2-7; TRBD1 matches 7 bases. The ends lost 1 base at V and 2 bases at J; junction bases unmatched: 5. In germline, CDR1 is SQVTM, CDR2 ANQGSEA. The CDR3 extends over 14 amino acids. Written as DNA, the CDR3 is TGCAGCGTTGAAGGGACAGGCGAGACCTACGAGCAGTACTTC. Residues: CSVEGTGETYEQYF.

The chain joins TRBV20-1 to TRBJ2-1; D gene unclear. This CDR3 spans 14 amino acids. Germline V gene data show CDR1 as DFQATT and CDR2 as SNEGSKA (reference sequence). Trimming took off 0 bases at V and 8 bases at J, with 14 bases between the two ends. The chain's CDR3 is CSARDTVLSYEQFF. The DNA of the CDR3 is TGCAGTGCTAGAGATACAGTTCTTAGTTATGAGCAGTTCTTC.

The chain carries TRBV15 and TRBJ2-7; weak D call: TRBD1 (5 bases). V was cut by 5 bases and J by 3 bases, with 8 bases left in between. From germline, CDR1 is LNHNV and CDR2 YYDKDF (reference sequence). The CDR3 has 12 residues. The DNA of the CDR3 is TGTGCCACCAGCTTGGACAACTACGAGCAGTACTTC. The encoded protein is CATSLDNYEQYF.

The rearrangement uses TRBV11-2 and TRBJ2-1, with 8 bases aligning to TRBD2. The ends lost 1 base at V and 7 bases at J; junction bases unmatched: 9. The CDR3 runs 16 residues. Germline CDR1 and CDR2: SGHAT and FQNNGV. CDR3 nucleotide sequence: TGTGCCAGCAGCTTAGCGGGAGGGGCGGGTGTGAATGAGCAGTTCTTC. This translates into CASSLAGGAGVNEQFF.

V usage is TRBV27 and J usage is TRBJ2-1, with 8 bases aligning to TRBD2. This CDR3 region has 16 residues. The trim removed 4 bases at V and 7 bases at J, leaving 12 bases unmatched. Germline lookup yields CDR1 MNHEY and CDR2 SMNVEV (reference sequence). CDR3 amino acids: CASSWWAGGLHNEQFF. The CDR3 nucleotides are TGTGCCAGCAGTTGGTGGGCGGGAGGCCTCCATAATGAGCAGTTCTTC.

The rearrangement uses TRBV6-5 and TRBJ1-1; no reliable D call. This CDR3 spans 15 amino acids. From germline, CDR1 is MNHEY and CDR2 SVGAGI. The V end lost 6 bases, the J end lost 0 bases, and 14 bases lay between the germline ends. The CDR3 DNA is TGTGCCAGCAGAGTAGGCAGTGGTATGAACACTGAAGCTTTCTTT. Protein product: CASRVGSGMNTEAFF.

The chain couples TRBV4-1 to TRBJ2-2; no clear D. Trimming took off 0 bases at V and 2 bases at J, with 10 bases between the two ends. The CDR3 loop spans 16 amino acids. The germline CDR1 and CDR2 sequences are MGHRA and YSYEKL. For the CDR3, the DNA is TGCGCCAGCAGCCAAGACGTGGGCCAAAACACCGGGGAGCTGTTTTTT. Translated: CASSQDVGQNTGELFF.

This clonotype occurred a few times. The rearrangement joins TRBV7-8 to TRBJ2-5; 8 positions agree with TRBD2. Germline values: CDR1 SGHVS, CDR2 FQNEAQ. With V trimmed by 7 bases and J by 5 bases, 15 bases remained unmatched. This CDR3 comprises 16 residues. In nucleotides, the CDR3 is TGTGCCAGCATCCCTCTCTTTGCGGGGGGAAGGGAGACCCAGTACTTC. The encoded protein is CASIPLFAGGRETQYF.

This clonotype was detected a few times. The rearrangement joins TRBV9 to TRBJ2-1, with D unresolved. V shed 4 bases and J shed 0 bases, with 11 bases lying between them. CDR3 length: 15 residues. The germline V gene encodes CDR1 SGDLS and CDR2 YYNGEE. The CDR3 region has the DNA TGTGCCAGCAGCAAGACGGAAAGCTCCTACAATGAGCAGTTCTTC. It translates to CASSKTESSYNEQFF.

V is TRBV15 and J is TRBJ2-7; unclear D gene. This CDR3 is 12 amino acids long. Trimming removed 2 bases at V and 5 bases at J, with 7 bases between. Germline V gene lookup returns CDR1 LNHNV and CDR2 YYDKDF (reference sequence). CDR3 amino acids: CATSRLENEQYF. The CDR3 nucleotides read TGTGCCACCAGCAGACTCGAAAACGAGCAGTACTTC.

This clonotype appeared a few times. The rearrangement joins TRBV28 to TRBJ2-7, with D unclear. The V gene's germline CDR1 is MDHEN and CDR2 SYDVKM. The CDR3 is 13 amino acids. Trimming stripped 3 bases from V and 3 bases from J, with 9 bases between. The CDR3 nucleotides read TGTGCCAGCAGTTTTTGGCAGGACTACGAGCAGTACTTC. Its protein is CASSFWQDYEQYF. Full variable domain (outside the CDR3, taken from reference TRBV28 and TRBJ2-7): DVKVTQSSRYLVKRTGEKVFLECVQDMDHENMFWYRQDPGLGLRLIYFSYDVKMKEKGDIPEGYSVSREKKERFSLILESASTNQTSMYLCASSFWQDYEQYFGPGTRLTVT.

This clonotype was seen a few times. The rearrangement joins TRBV3-1 to TRBJ2-6; D gene unclear. Germline V gives CDR1 LGHDT, CDR2 YNNKEL (reference sequence). V was cut by 1 base and J by 0 bases, with 4 bases left in between. The CDR3 has 15 amino acids. Here the CDR3 DNA reads TGTGCCAGCAGCCAAGCTCCCTCTGGGGCCAACGTCCTGACTTTC. Amino acid sequence: CASSQAPSGANVLTF.

This clonotype was recorded a few times. The chain carries TRBV2 and TRBJ2-7; TRBD1 aligns across 7 bases. The CDR3 is 13 amino acids. Germline-derived CDR1 and CDR2 are SNHLY and FYNNEI. With V trimmed by 3 bases and J by 3 bases, 2 bases remained unmatched. The DNA for the CDR3 is TGTGCCAGCAGTGAGGGGACAGACTACGAGCAGTACTTC. It yields the protein CASSEGTDYEQYF.

The V and J genes are TRBV7-9 and TRBJ1-1, with D hard to call. Trimming took off 5 bases at V and 0 bases at J, with 22 bases between the two ends. The CDR3 sequence is 18 residues long. Germline V gives CDR1 SEHNR, CDR2 FQNEAQ (reference sequence). The CDR3 loop is CASSPYGDGAPMNTEAFF. In nucleotides, the CDR3 is TGTGCCAGCAGCCCATATGGCGATGGTGCACCCATGAACACTGAAGCTTTCTTT. Variable domain in full (rest from reference TRBV7-9 and TRBJ1-1): DTGVSQNPRHKITKRGQNVTFRCDPISEHNRLYWYRQTLGQGPEFLTYFQNEAQLEKSRLLSDRFSAERPKGSFSTLEIQRTEQGDSAMYLCASSPYGDGAPMNTEAFFGQGTRLTVV.

The CDR3 nucleotides are TGCGCCAGCAGCTTTAGCGGGATTGGGACAGATACGCAGTATTTT. This translates into CASSFSGIGTDTQYF. The chain links TRBV5-1 to TRBJ2-3, with 8 nucleotides matching TRBD2. V trimming: 2 bases; J trimming: 3 bases; junction bases outside the gene matches: 5. Germline values: CDR1 SGHRS, CDR2 YFSETQ. The CDR3 sequence is 15 residues long.

CDR3 loop: CASSFQGMRQPQHF. The CDR3 DNA sequence: TGTGCCAGCAGTTTTCAGGGCATGAGGCAGCCCCAGCATTTT. The chain links TRBV27 to TRBJ1-5, with a possible D match to TRBD1 (5 bases). From germline, CDR1 is MNHEY and CDR2 SMNVEV (reference sequence). The CDR3 is made up of 14 amino acids. V was cut by 3 bases and J by 7 bases, with 13 bases left in between.

The rearrangement joins TRBV24-1 to TRBJ2-2; the D gene is possibly TRBD1 (5 bases). The CDR3 contains 13 residues. The V end lost 9 bases, the J end lost 6 bases, and 13 bases lay between the germline ends. Germline V lookup: CDR1 KGHDR, CDR2 SFDVKD. The CDR3 spells CATSLGRPGELFF. DNA of the CDR3: TGTGCCACCTCGCTGGGGCGCCCCGGGGAGCTGTTTTTT.

The J gene is TRBJ2-5, the V gene TRBV6-2 or TRBV6-3; TRBD2 matches 9 bases. CDR1 is MNHEY and CDR2 is SVGEGT in the germline V gene. The length of the CDR3 is 17 residues. After removal of 5 bases from V and 5 bases from J, the junction contained 15 bases not matched to a gene. This CDR3 is CASSHWGSSGVEETQYF. The CDR3 bases are TGTGCCAGCAGTCACTGGGGGTCTAGCGGGGTTGAGGAGACCCAGTACTTC.

This clonotype was counted between two and nine times. The CDR3 DNA reads as TGTGCCATCAGTGAGTCGAATTCCGGTTCCCCCCTGGGGACCCAGTACTTC. Its translation is CAISESNSGSPLGTQYF. The chain uses TRBV10-3 and TRBJ2-7, with D hard to call. The J call may be wrong; the DNA end is better matched by TRBJ2-5. This CDR3 contains 17 residues. From germline, CDR1 is ENHRY and CDR2 SYGVKD.

The chain joins TRBV7-6 to TRBJ2-7, with D possibly matching TRBD2 (5 bases). Germline-derived CDR1 and CDR2 are SGHVS and FNYEAQ. V lost 1 base to trimming and J lost 7 bases, with 17 bases between them. The CDR3 runs 15 residues. DNA for the CDR3: TGTGCCAGCAGCTTAGACCCGGGAACGAACAATGAGCAGTACTTC. Encoded protein: CASSLDPGTNNEQYF.